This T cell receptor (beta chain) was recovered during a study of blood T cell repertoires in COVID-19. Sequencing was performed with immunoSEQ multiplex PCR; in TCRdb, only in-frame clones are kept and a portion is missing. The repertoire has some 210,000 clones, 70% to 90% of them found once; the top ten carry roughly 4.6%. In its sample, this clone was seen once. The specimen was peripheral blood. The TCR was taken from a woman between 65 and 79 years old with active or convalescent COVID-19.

DNA for the CDR3: TGTGCCAGCAGAGACAGACCCAAAGGGAACACTGAAGCTTTCTTT. This codes for CASRDRPKGNTEAFF. The chain has TRBV28 and TRBJ1-1; D perhaps matches TRBD1 (5 bases). Trimming took 6 bases from V and 1 from J, leaving 15 bases between them. This CDR3 region has 15 residues. Germline CDR1 MDHEN, CDR2 SYDVKM.